This passage covers 4 T cell receptor beta chains from one sample sequenced in a study of immune evolution from preneoplasia to lung adenocarcinoma. Clones were sequenced by immunoSEQ multiplex PCR, and TCRdb holds only the in-frame ones, with some missing. The table records 5,500 to 7,000 clones, roughly 73% of them present only once. The material sequenced was FFPE lung adenocarcinoma in situ tissue. Every receptor here comes from a donor aged 70 or over with lung adenocarcinoma.

V usage is TRBV6-1 and J usage is TRBJ1-6; 10 bases agree with TRBD1. Germline CDR1 reads MNHNS; CDR2 reads SASEGT. The CDR3 is made up of 14 amino acids. The V and J ends lost 8 bases and 10 bases, in that order; junction bases with no gene match: 8. The DNA for the CDR3 is TGTGCCAGCTCCGGGACAGGGGAGAAATCACCCCTCCACTTT. Its protein product is CASSGTGEKSPLHF.

This clone has only a few counts. This chain joins TRBV27 and TRBJ1-1; 9 nucleotides line up with TRBD1. Germline CDR1 is MNHEY and CDR2 is SMNVEV (reference sequence). The V gene end was trimmed by 7 bases and the J gene end by 2 bases; junction bases not matched to a gene: 5. CDR3 length equals 14 residues. The CDR3 sequence is CASTSGQGNTEAFF. The CDR3 DNA reads as TGTGCCAGCACCTCGGGACAGGGTAACACTGAAGCTTTCTTT.

Points on this clone: The sample has other DNA sequences that encode this CDR3 too. The rearrangement uses TRBV28 and TRBJ1-1; possibly TRBD1 for D (5 bases). Per the germline V gene, CDR1 is MDHEN and CDR2 is SYDVKM. Trimming cost V 5 bases and J 1 base, with 5 bases left between them. This CDR3 has 12 residues. The chain's CDR3 is CASSDRNTEAFF. The CDR3 DNA reads TGTGCCAGCAGTGACAGGAACACTGAAGCTTTCTTT.

CDR3 residues: CASSPSWTGPKQETQYF. For the CDR3, the DNA is TGTGCCAGCAGTCCCTCCTGGACAGGGCCCAAACAAGAGACCCAGTACTTC. The V gene is TRBV27, the J gene TRBJ2-5; 8 positions agree with TRBD1. Germline trimming cut 5 bases from V and 2 bases from J; bases unmatched to any gene: 13. Germline V gene sequence: CDR1 MNHEY, CDR2 SMNVEV (reference sequence). There are 17 residues in the CDR3.